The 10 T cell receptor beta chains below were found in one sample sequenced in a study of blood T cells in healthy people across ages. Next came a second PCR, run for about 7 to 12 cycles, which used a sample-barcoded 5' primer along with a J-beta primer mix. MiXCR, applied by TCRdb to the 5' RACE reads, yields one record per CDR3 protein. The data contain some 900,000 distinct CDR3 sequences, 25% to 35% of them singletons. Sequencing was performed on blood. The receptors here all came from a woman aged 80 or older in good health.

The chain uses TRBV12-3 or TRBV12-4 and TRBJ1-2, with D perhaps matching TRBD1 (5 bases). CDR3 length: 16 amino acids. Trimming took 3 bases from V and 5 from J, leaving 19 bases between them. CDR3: CASSFPQGGSGYGYTF. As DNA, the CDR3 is TGTGCCAGCAGTTTTCCGCAGGGAGGCTCGGGGTATGGCTACACCTTC.

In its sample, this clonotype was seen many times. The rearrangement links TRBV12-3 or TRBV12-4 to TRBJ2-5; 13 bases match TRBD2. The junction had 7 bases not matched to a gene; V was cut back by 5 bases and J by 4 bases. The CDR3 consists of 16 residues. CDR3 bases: TGTGCCAGCAGTCCTGGACTAGCGGGGGTAGGAGAGACCCAGTACTTC. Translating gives CASSPGLAGVGETQYF.

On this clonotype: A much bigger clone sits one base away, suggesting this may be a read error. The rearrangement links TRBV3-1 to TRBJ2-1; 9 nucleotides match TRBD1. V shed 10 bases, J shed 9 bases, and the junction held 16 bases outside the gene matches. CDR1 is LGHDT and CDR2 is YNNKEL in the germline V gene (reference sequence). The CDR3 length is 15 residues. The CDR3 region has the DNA TGTGCCAACAGACTACGGGGACAGGGTGCCGGTGAGCAGTTCTTC. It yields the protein CANRLRGQGAGEQFF.

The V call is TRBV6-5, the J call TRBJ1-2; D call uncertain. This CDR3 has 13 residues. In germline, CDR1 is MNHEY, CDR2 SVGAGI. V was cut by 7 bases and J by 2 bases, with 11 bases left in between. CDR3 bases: TGTGCCAGCAAAACGGGCGGGAACTATGGCTACACCTTC. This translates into CASKTGGNYGYTF.

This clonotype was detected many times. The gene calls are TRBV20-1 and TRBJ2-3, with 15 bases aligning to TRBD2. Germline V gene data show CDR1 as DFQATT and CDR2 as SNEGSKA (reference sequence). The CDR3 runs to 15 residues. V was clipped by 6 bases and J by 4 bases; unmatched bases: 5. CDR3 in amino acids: CSAWTSGGASDTQYF. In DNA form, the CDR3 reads TGCAGTGCATGGACTAGCGGGGGGGCTTCAGATACGCAGTATTTT.

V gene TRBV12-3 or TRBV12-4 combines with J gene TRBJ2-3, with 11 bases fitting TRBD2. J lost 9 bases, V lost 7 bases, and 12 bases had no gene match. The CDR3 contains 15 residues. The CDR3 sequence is CASTNLGLAAVTQYF. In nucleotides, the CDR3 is TGTGCCAGCACAAACCTGGGACTAGCGGCAGTAACGCAGTATTTT.

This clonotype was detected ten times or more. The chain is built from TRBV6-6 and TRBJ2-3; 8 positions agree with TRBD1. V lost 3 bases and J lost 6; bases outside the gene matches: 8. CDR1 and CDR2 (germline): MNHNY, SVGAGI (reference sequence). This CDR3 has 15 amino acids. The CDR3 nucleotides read TGTGCCAGCAGTTATATTGGACAGGGATCGGATACGCAGTATTTT. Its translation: CASSYIGQGSDTQYF.

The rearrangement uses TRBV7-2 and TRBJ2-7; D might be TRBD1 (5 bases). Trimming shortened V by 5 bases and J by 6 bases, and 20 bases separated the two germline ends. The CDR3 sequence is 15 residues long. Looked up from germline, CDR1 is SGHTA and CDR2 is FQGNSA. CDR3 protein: CASSPIGAPNAEQYF. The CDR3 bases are TGTGCCAGCAGCCCCATTGGGGCCCCAAATGCCGAGCAGTACTTC.

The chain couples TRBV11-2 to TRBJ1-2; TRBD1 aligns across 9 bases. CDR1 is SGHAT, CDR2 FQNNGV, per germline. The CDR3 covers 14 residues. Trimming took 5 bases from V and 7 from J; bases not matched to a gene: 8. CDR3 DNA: TGTGCCAGCAGCCCCGGGACAGGGTGCGGTGGCTACACCTTC. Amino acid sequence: CASSPGTGCGGYTF.

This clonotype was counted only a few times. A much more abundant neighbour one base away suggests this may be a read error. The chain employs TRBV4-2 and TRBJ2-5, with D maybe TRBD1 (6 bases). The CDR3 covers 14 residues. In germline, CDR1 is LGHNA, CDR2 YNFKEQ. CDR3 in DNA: TGTACCAGCAGCCAAGTAACAGGGAAGGAGACCCAGTACTTC. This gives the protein CTSSQVTGKETQYF.